This T cell receptor (beta chain) was found in a study of CD8+CD57+ T cells in acquired aplastic anemia. Study-level information: Recorded DNA amounts for sorted CD4+ and CD8+ cells had an average of 3.2 ug.

Genomic DNA was employed as the template in profiling TCR beta VDJ and CDR3. TCRdb reprocessed the reads with MiXCR, giving one entry per CDR3 protein. This sample yields about 260,000 distinct CDR3 sequences, of which approximately 80% are seen a single time; about 41% belongs to the top ten. An expansion of CD8+CD57+ cells by flow cytometry had been shown in patients chosen for sequencing. This clonotype was counted at least ten times. The ends lost 1 base at V and 12 bases at J; junction bases unmatched: 16. CDR1 SGHTA and CDR2 FQGNSA come from the germline V gene. The CDR3 consists of 16 residues.

The V call is TRBV7-2, the J call TRBJ2-3, with 7 nucleotides matching TRBD1. The sequence derives from a human donor with aplastic anemia. The sample consisted of sorted CD4+, CD8+, or CD8+CD57+ T cells (not recorded which) from PBMCs. The CDR3: CASSLDLTGNTEAQYF. The DNA for the CDR3 is TGTGCCAGCAGCTTAGATCTGACAGGGAACACTGAAGCTCAGTATTTT.